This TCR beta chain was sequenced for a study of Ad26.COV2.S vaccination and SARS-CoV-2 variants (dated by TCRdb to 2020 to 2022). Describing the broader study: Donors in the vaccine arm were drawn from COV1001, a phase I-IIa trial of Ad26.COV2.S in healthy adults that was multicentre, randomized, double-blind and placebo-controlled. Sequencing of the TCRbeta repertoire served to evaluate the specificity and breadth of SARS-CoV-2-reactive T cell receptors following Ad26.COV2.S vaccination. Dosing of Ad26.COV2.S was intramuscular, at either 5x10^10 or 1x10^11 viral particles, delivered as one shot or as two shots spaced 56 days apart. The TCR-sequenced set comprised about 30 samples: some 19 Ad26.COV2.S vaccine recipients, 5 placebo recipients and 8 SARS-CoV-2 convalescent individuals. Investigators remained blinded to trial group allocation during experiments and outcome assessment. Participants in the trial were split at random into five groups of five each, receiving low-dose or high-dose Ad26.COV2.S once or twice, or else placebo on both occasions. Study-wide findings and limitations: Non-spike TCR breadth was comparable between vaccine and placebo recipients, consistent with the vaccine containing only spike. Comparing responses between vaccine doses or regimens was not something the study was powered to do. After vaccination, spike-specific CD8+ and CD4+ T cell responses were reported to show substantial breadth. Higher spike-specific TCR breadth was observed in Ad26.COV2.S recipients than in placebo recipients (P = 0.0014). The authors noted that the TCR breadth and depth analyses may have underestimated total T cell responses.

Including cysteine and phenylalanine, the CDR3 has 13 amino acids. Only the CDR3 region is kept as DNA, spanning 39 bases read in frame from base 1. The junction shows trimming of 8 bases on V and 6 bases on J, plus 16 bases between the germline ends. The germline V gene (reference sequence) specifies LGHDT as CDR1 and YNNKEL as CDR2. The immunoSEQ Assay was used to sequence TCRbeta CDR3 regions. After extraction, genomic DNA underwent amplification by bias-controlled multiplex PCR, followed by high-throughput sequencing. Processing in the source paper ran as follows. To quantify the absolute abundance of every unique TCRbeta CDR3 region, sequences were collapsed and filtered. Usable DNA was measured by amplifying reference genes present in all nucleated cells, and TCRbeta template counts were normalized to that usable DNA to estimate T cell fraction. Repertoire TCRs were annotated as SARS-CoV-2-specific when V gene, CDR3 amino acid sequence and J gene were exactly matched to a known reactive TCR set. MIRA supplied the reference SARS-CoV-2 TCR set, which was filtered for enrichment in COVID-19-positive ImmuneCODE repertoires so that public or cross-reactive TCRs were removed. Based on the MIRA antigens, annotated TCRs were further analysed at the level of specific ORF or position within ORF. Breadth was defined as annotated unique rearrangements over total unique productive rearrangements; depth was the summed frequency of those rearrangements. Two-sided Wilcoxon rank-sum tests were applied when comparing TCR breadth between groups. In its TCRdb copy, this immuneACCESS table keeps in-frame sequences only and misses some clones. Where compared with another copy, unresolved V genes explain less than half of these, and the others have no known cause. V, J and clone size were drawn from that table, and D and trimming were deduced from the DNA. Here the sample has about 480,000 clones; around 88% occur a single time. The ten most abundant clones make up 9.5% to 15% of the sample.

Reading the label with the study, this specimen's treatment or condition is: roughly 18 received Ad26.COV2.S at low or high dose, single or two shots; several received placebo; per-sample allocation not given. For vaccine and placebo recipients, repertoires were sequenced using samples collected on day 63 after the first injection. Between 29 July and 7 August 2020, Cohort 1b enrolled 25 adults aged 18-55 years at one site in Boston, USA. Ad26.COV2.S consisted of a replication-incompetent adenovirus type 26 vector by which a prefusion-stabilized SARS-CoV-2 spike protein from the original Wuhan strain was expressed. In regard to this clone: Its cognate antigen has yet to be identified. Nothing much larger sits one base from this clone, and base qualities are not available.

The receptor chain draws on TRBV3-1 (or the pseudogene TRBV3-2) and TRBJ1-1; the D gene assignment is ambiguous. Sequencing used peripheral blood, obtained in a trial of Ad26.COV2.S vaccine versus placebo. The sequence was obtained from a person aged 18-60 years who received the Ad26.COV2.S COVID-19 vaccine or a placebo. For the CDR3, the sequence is CASAGPVGAEAFF. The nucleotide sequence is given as TGTGCCAGCGCTGGTCCCGTCGGAGCTGAAGCTTTCTTT.